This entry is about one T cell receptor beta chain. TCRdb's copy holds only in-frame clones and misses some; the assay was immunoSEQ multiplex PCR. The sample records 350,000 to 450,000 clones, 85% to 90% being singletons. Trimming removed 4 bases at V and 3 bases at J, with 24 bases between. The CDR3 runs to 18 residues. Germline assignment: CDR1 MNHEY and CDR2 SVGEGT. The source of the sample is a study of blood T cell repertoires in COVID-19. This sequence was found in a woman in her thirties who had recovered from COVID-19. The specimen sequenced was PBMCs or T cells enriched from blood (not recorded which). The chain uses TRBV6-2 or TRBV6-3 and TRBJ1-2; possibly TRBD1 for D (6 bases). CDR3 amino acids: CASSWTTNPRGRDYGYTF. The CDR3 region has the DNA TGTGCCAGCAGTTGGACCACTAATCCCAGGGGAAGGGACTATGGCTACACCTTC.